What follows describes a single T cell receptor beta chain. The antigen remains unidentified. Donors consisted of healthy bone marrow donors. There are 16 residues in the CDR3. From germline, CDR1 is MDHEN and CDR2 SYDVKM. V shed 6 bases and J shed 4 bases, with 22 bases lying between them. Vbeta (60) and Jbeta (13) primers were used in the PCR. Only in-frame clones appear in the TCRdb table, and some are missing; sequencing was by immunoSEQ multiplex PCR. The data contain over 150,000 clones, 65% to 80% of them seen just once; the ten biggest clones take up about 4.5%. The data belong to a study of cytomegalovirus exposure and HLA in healthy donors. Study in general: A prior analysis found 117 million unique TCR beta sequences from approximately 200 million T cells. Findings of the study overall: Evidence from a later analysis indicated that most CMV-associated TCR beta chains looked HLA-restricted. Serostatus for CMV was the only available immune exposure information.

The chain uses TRBV28 and TRBJ2-7; weak D call: TRBD1 (6 bases). Sequenced sample: PBMCs. The sequence was collected from a middle-aged man in good health and CMV-seronegative. CDR3 protein: CASSQTSMDSLYEQYF. CDR3 nucleotide sequence: TGTGCCAGCAGCCAAACTTCAATGGACAGTCTATACGAGCAGTACTTC.